This TCR beta chain came from a study of cytomegalovirus exposure and HLA in healthy donors (dated by TCRdb to about 2017). In terms of the full investigation: An earlier analysis of 587 of the donors reported about 280 Gb of sequence data and 117 million unique TCR beta sequences obtained from roughly 170 million T cells. A later analysis re-examined previously published TCR beta repertoires from just over 650 donors and added high-resolution HLA genotyping to investigate patterns of TCR occurrence. To decide whether each TCR beta V gene segment behaved as functional or pseudogenic, an earlier analysis of some 600 of the donors relied on high-throughput TCR beta sequencing. Typing coverage varied by locus: 629-630 donors for A, B, C, DRB1 and DQB1; approximately 560 for DQA1; more than 600 for DPA1; some 470 for DPB1. Of the approximately 400 genotyped donors, about 80% fell in the genetic ancestry cluster associated with self-reported Caucasian donors. The study combined high-throughput TCR immunosequencing, statistical association of individual TCRs with disease status, and machine learning to predict cytomegalovirus infection status. The study was designed to test whether signatures of past pathogen exposure could be identified by cataloging public T cell receptors. Across approximately 420 genotyped donors of the cohort, an average of approximately 240,000 unique TCR beta nucleotide sequences per donor were sequenced, and roughly 20% of those sequences were non-productive. Besides the first cohort of more than 650 subjects, a separate validation cohort made up of over a hundred different subjects was used. An early release covering over 500 HLA-typed donors comprised 250 to 350 gigabases of sequencing data and around 85 million unique TCR sequences. About 5 DR-DQ haplotypes were handled as single units for association and clustering, since linkage in the cohort was strong. The later analysis used no new phenotypic data to find candidate immune exposures, relying instead on TCR beta sequences and their occurrence across donors. The T cell repertoires of around 730 subjects were profiled by immunosequencing and related to cytomegalovirus serostatus. HLA typing included class I and class II loci at four-digit resolution. Alongside the repertoire data, information on donor age, sex, ethnicity and CMV serostatus was compiled. Every repertoire in the discovery cohort had been generated on one and the same sequencing platform. A later genetic analysis took genome-wide SNP genotypes for about three fifths of the roughly 700 donors and used that subset as a discovery cohort.

As regards this clone: Its specific antigen is unknown. No much larger clone exists at a distance of one base, and base qualities are not known.

Study-wide findings and limitations: In a later analysis, most CMV-associated TCR beta chains were found to appear HLA-restricted, with HLA associations seemingly driven largely by CMV exposure. According to a later analysis, parvovirus B19, influenza, CMV and Epstein-Barr virus appeared linked to several top co-occurrence clusters. A later analysis associated some 17,000 TCR beta sequences with specific HLA alleles at a false discovery rate of 0.05. CMV serostatus was the only immune exposure information available for the cohort. In a later genetic analysis, a missense DCLRE1C variant was associated with V-gene and J-gene trimming of TCR beta chains, and the association was replicated in an independent cohort. In this cohort, only TCR beta chains were sequenced, and detectable features were limited by the absence of alpha or paired-chain data. When HLA alleles, especially DR and DQ, strongly co-occurred, attributing TCR associations to individual alleles was difficult. The earlier analysis of 587 of the donors excluded 15 to 20 rarely observed V segments, including chromosome 9 orphons, because counts were too low. The 87-base-pair reads could not distinguish some IMGT-functional V segments, including TRBV6-2 and TRBV6-3, so those segments were excluded. In a later analysis, HLA-associated TCR beta chains showed more clonal expansion and lower generation probabilities than non-associated chains that were equally common. A total of fewer than 200 TCR beta chains were listed by the study as associated with cytomegalovirus. Across donors, most TCR sequences were observed very rarely, whereas some public TCRs were present in many individuals. In both the original and validation cohorts, the classifier was reported to diagnose cytomegalovirus status with high specificity and sensitivity. The sequencing pipeline was judged likely to have produced a cluster of highly shared sequence variants as a technical artifact. A few of the identified cytomegalovirus-associated TCR beta chains were confirmed in vitro to be specific for cytomegalovirus antigens. A later analysis found that TCR association rates varied across HLA loci, with DRB1 alleles showing the most associated TCRs and HLA-C alleles the fewest. HLA typing was unavailable for some donors at each locus, so association tests used only the typed subset. Sequencing depth was assumed to be roughly uniform across donors in the presence/absence analyses, though that assumption may not hold. A later genetic analysis reported fewer N-insertions in productive TCRs among donors in an Asian-associated ancestry cluster than the roughly 670-donor mean. A further reported finding was that TCR beta sequences accurately predicted the HLA-A and HLA-B alleles for most subjects in the first cohort. Correlated functional status among segregating V segments might be attributable to linkage disequilibrium, but an unknown experimental factor could not be ruled out. The authors suggested that the approach could potentially be extended to other disease states and immunological phenotypes. In an earlier analysis of some 540 of the donors, most TCR beta V segments appeared in productive rearrangements about 90% or about 30% of the time, broadly matching IMGT annotations.

The cohort was made up of under 800 healthy bone marrow donors. At the time of sampling, all cohort members were nominally healthy, though unrecorded immune exposures were likely present. The donor tested CMV seronegative, placing the donor among the 350 or so seronegative members of the cohort. Each donor provided a peripheral blood sample, and peripheral blood mononuclear cells were used for TCR beta sequencing. Genomic DNA was extracted from the blood cell samples with the Qiagen DNeasy Blood Extraction Kit. The library was prepared using the immunoSEQ multiplex PCR assay. For the multiplex PCR, a mixture combining 60 forward primers for TCR Vbeta segments and 13 reverse primers for TCR Jbeta segments was used. The CDR3 region of rearranged TCR beta genes was amplified from genomic DNA with a multiplex PCR assay. The amplified TCR beta libraries were sequenced on the Illumina HiSeq System as 87-base-pair reads. The study's processing was this. A later analysis counted tens of millions of unique TCR beta chains across the 650 to 800 repertoires, and around 12 million of these chains were shared by at least two donors. Raw reads were error-corrected and collapsed into unique sequences by a nearest-neighbor algorithm in which closely related sequences were merged to remove PCR and sequencing errors. To assign V, D and J gene segments, CDR3 sequences were aligned to IMGT reference sequences. Each retained sequence needed at least a six-nucleotide match to both a V gene segment and a J gene segment. A rearrangement counted as productive if the CDR3 had no stop codons and remained in frame with V and J, and every other rearrangement counted as non-productive. CDR3 was defined by IMGT convention, running from the second conserved V-encoded cysteine to the conserved J-encoded phenylalanine. Sequences without an unambiguous match to a single V gene segment were excluded from the earlier analysis of approximately 560 of the donors. An earlier analysis of approximately 590 of the donors classified V segments as functional when productive rearrangements were above 56.7% and as segregating when the standard deviation between donors was above 5%. A statistical classification framework was developed to diagnose cytomegalovirus status using the catalog of TCR beta chain sequences. In a later analysis, V and J genes were assigned by comparing TCR nucleotide sequences against IMGT/GENE-DB human TR gene sequences. A later analysis assigned CDR3 sequences and most-parsimonious VDJ recombination scenarios with the TCRdist pipeline. A later analysis defined each TCR beta chain by its CDR3 amino acid sequence plus V-gene family, and excluded reads lacking a unique V-gene family. A later analysis removed several hundred highly shared, low-generation-probability nucleotide sequences to deal with suspected cross-contamination and a sequencing artifact. In a later analysis, a clonal expansion index was calculated for each public chain from normalized within-repertoire ranks of inferred template counts. In a later analysis, generation probabilities were computed with a VDJ recombination model fitted to out-of-frame rearrangements, and the resulting probabilities were checked against IGoR. A later analysis scored TCR-TCR, TCR-HLA and TCR-CMV co-occurrence with hypergeometric tests, applying a repertoire-size bias correction to TCR pairs. In a later analysis, false discovery rates were estimated by permuting HLA or CMV assignments 20 times. In a later analysis, co-occurring TCRs were grouped using DBSCAN, with TCRdist sequence similarity added in when clustering inside HLA-allele-positive subsets. Repertoires with fewer than 30,000 or more than 120,000 public chains, plus five repertoires with anomalous nucleotide sharing, were excluded from co-occurrence clustering. Entries here come from immuneACCESS through TCRdb and include only in-frame sequences with V and J called. Some clones fail to appear in such tables; in the studies checked, an unresolved V gene covers under half of the shortfall, and the cause of the remainder is unknown. D and trimming come from the DNA, and the V and J calls and clone size come from that table. Present in this sample are roughly 130,000 clones, over 60% of which were seen just once. Of the sample, 1.5% to 2.5% falls within the top ten clones.

From the cysteine through the phenylalanine, the CDR3 covers 13 amino acids. Only the CDR3 part of the read is kept: 39 bases, read in frame from the first base. V is clipped by 8 bases and J by 7 bases, and the sequence between their germline boundaries is 15 bases long. CDR1 and CDR2 are drawn from the germline V gene: SNHLY, FYNNEI. The specimen sequenced was PBMCs. The source of this sequence is a young man in good health and CMV-seronegative. The chain is made from TRBV2 and TRBJ1-5; TRBD1 is a weak D gene call, 6 bases matching. The DNA is TGTGCCAGCTTGCAGGGGAATTCGCAGCCCCAGCATTTT. Translation gives CASLQGNSQPQHF.